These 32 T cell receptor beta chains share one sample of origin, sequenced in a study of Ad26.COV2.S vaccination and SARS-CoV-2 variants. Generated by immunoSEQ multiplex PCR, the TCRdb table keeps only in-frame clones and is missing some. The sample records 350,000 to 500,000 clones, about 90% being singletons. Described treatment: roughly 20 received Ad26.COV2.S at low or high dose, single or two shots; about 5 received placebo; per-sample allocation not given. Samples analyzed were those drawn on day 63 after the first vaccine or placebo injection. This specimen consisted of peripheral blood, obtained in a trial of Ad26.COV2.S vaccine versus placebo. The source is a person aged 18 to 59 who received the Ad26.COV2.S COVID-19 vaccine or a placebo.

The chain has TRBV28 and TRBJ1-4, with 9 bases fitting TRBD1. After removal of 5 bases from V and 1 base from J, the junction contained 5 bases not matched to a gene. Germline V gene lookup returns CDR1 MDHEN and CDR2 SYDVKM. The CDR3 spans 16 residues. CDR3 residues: CASSPWTGVTNEKLFF. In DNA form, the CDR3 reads TGTGCCAGCAGTCCCTGGACAGGGGTAACTAATGAAAAACTGTTTTTT.

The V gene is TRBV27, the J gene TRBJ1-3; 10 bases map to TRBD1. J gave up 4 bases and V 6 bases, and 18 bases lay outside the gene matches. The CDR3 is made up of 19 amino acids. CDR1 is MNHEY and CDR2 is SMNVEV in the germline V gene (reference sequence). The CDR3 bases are TGTGCCAGCAGCCTTAAGGAACGGGACAGGGGAAGCCTAGGAAACACCATATATTTT. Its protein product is CASSLKERDRGSLGNTIYF.

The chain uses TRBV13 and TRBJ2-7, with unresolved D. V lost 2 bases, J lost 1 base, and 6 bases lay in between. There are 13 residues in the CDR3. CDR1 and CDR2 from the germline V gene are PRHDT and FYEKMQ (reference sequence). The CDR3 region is CASSLTRSYEQYF. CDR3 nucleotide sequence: TGTGCCAGCAGCTTAACCCGGTCCTACGAGCAGTACTTC.

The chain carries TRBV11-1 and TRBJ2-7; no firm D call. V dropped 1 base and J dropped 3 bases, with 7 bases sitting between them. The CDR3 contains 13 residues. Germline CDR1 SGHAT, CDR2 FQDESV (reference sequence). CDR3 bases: TGTGCCAGCAGCTTAGTTCGGTACTACGAGCAGTACTTC. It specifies CASSLVRYYEQYF.

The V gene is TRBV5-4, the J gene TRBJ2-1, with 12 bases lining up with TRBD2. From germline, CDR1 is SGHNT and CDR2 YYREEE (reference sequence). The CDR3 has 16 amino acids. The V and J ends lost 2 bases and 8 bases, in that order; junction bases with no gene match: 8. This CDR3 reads CASSFLAGGPGDEQFF. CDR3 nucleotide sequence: TGTGCCAGCAGCTTCCTAGCGGGAGGGCCGGGTGATGAGCAGTTCTTC.

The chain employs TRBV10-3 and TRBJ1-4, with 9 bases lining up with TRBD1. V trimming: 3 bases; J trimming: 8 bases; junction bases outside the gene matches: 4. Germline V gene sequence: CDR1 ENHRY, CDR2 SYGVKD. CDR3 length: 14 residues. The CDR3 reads CAISDRQGEEKLFF. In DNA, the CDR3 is TGTGCCATCAGTGACCGACAGGGGGAAGAAAAACTGTTTTTT.

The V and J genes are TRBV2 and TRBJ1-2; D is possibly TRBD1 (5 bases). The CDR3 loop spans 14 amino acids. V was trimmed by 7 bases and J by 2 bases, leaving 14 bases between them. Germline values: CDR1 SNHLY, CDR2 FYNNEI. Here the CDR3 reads CASTIRDQNYGYTF. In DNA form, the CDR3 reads TGTGCCAGCACGATCCGGGACCAGAACTATGGCTACACCTTC.

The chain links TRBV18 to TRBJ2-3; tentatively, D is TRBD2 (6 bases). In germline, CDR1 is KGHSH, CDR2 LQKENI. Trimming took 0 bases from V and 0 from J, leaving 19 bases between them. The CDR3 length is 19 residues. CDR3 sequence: CASSPPIGSGPGSTDTQYF. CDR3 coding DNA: TGTGCCAGCTCACCACCCATCGGGAGTGGGCCGGGGAGCACAGATACGCAGTATTTT.

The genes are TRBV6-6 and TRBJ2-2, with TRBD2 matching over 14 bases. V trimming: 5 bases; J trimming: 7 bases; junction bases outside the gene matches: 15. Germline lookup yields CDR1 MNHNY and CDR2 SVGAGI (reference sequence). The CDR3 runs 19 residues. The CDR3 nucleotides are TGTGCCAGCAGTCCCTCTTCTCAAACGGGACTAGCGGGAGTCGGGGAGCTGTTTTTT. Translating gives CASSPSSQTGLAGVGELFF.

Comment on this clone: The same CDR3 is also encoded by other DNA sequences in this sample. The CDR3 DNA is TGTGCCAGCAGCTTGGTACTAGCGGGAGTCGGCTCCTACAATGAGCAGTTCTTC. Translation gives CASSLVLAGVGSYNEQFF. The rearrangement uses TRBV5-6 and TRBJ2-1; TRBD2 matches 11 bases. The germline V gene has CDR1 SGHDT and CDR2 YYEEEE. With 0 bases clipped from V and 0 bases from J, the junction kept 5 bases outside the gene matches. The CDR3 sequence is 18 residues long.

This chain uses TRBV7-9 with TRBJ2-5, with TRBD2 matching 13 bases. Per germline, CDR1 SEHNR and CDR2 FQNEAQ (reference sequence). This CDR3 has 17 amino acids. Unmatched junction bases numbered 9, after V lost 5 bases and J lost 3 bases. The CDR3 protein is CASSSTPGLAGKETQYF. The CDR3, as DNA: TGTGCCAGCAGCAGCACCCCGGGACTAGCGGGAAAAGAGACCCAGTACTTC. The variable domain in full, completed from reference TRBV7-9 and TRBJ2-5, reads DTGVSQNPRHKITKRGQNVTFRCDPISEHNRLYWYRQTLGQGPEFLTYFQNEAQLEKSRLLSDRFSAERPKGSFSTLEIQRTEQGDSAMYLCASSSTPGLAGKETQYFGPGTRLLVL.

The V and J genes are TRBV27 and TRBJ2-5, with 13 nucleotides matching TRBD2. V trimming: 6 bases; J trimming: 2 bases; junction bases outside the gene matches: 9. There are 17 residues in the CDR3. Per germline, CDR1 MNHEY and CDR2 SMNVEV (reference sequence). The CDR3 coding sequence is TGTGCCAGCAGCCACGGACTAGCGGGAGTCCTTCAAGAGACCCAGTACTTC. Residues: CASSHGLAGVLQETQYF.

The CDR3 DNA follows: TGCGCCAGCAGCCGGCAAGCGACAGGGTCGAACTATGGCTACACCTTC. It encodes CASSRQATGSNYGYTF. The chain recombines TRBV4-3 with TRBJ1-2, with 7 bases identical to TRBD1. The CDR3 has 16 amino acids. The germline gives CDR1 LGHNA, CDR2 YSLEER. V lost 4 bases and J lost 2; bases outside the gene matches: 10.

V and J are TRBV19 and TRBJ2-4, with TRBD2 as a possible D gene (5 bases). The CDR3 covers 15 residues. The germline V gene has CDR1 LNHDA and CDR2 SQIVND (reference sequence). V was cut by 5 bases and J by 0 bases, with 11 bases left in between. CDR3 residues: CASSARELAKNIQYF. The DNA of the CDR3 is TGTGCCAGTAGTGCCCGGGAACTAGCCAAAAACATTCAGTACTTC.

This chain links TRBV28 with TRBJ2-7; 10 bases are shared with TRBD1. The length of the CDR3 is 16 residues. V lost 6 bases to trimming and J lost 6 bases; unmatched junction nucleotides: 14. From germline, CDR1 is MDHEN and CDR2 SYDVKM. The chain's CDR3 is CASSPGWDRGAVEQYF. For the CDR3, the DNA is TGTGCCAGCAGCCCAGGGTGGGACAGGGGTGCTGTCGAGCAGTACTTC.

This CDR3 is CASSPGTPQETQYF. The CDR3 nucleotides are TGTGCCAGCAGCCCCGGGACACCCCAAGAGACCCAGTACTTC. The chain couples TRBV13 to TRBJ2-5, with D tentatively TRBD1 (6 bases). Germline V gene sequence: CDR1 PRHDT, CDR2 FYEKMQ (reference sequence). The CDR3 spans 14 residues. Deletions cut 5 bases from V and 1 base from J, with 11 bases between. Complete variable domain (other parts from reference TRBV13 and TRBJ2-5): AAGVIQSPRHLIKEKRETATLKCYPIPRHDTVYWYQQGPGQDPQFLISFYEKMQSDKGSIPDRFSAQQFSDYHSELNMSSLELGDSALYFCASSPGTPQETQYFGPGTRLLVL.

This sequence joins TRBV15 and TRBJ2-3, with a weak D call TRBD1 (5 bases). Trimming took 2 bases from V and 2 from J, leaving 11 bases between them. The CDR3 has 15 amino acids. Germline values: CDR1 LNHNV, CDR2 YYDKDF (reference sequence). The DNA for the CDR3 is TGTGCCACCAGCAGAACCAGGGCTACCACAGATACGCAGTATTTT. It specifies CATSRTRATTDTQYF. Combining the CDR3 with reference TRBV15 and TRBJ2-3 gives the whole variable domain DAMVIQNPRYQVTQFGKPVTLSCSQTLNHNVMYWYQQKSSQAPKLLFHYYDKDFNNEADTPDNFQSRRPNTSFCFLDIRSPGLGDTAMYLCATSRTRATTDTQYFGPGTRLTVL.

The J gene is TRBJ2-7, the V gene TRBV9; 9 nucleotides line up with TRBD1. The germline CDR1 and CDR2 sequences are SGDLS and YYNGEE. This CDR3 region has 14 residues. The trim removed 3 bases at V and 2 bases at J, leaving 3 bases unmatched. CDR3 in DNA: TGTGCCAGCAGCGCTACAGGGGGCCCCTACGAGCAGTACTTC. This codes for CASSATGGPYEQYF.

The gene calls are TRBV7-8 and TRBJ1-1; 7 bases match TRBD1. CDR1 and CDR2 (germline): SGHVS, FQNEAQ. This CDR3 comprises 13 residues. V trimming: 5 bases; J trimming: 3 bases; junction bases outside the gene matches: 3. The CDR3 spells CASSRDRDTEAFF. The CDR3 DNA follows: TGTGCCAGCAGCCGGGACAGAGACACTGAAGCTTTCTTT.

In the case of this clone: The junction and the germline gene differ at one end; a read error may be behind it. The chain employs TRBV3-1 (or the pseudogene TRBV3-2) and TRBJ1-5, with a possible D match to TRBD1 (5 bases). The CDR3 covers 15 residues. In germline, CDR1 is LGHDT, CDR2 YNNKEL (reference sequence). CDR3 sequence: CASSQGGGSTQPQHF. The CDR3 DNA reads TGTGCCAGCAGTCAAGGCGGGGGGAGCACTCAGCCCCAGCATTTT.

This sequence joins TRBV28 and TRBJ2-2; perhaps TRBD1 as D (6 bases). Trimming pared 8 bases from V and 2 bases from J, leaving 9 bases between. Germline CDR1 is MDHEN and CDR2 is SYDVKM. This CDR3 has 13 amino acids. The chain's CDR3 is CASGTTNTGELFF. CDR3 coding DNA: TGTGCCAGCGGGACAACTAACACCGGGGAGCTGTTTTTT.

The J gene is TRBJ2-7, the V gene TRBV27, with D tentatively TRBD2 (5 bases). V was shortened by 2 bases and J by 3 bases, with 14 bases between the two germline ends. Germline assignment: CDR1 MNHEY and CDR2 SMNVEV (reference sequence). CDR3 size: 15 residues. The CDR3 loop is CASSLSSATFYEQYF. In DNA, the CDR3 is TGTGCCAGCAGTTTAAGTAGCGCCACTTTCTACGAGCAGTACTTC.

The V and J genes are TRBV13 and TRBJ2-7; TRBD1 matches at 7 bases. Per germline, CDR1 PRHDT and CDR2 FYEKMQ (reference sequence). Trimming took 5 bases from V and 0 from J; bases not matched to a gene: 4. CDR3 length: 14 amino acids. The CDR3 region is CASSPGTASYEQYF. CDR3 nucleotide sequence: TGTGCCAGCAGCCCCGGGACAGCCTCCTACGAGCAGTACTTC.

DNA for the CDR3: TGTGCCAGCAAGGGGTATGAGCAGTTCTTC. Residues: CASKGYEQFF. The chain combines TRBV12-3 or TRBV12-4 with TRBJ2-1; perhaps TRBD1 as D (5 bases). The CDR3 is 10 residues long. Trimming cost V 7 bases and J 8 bases, with 6 bases left between them.

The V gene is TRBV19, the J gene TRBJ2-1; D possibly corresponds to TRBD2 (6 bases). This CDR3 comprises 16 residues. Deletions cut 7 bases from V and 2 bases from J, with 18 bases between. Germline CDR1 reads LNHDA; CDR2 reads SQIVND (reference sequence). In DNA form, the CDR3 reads TGTGCCAGTATCCCAAGAGAGGGAGGACCCTACAATGAGCAGTTCTTC. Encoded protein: CASIPREGGPYNEQFF.

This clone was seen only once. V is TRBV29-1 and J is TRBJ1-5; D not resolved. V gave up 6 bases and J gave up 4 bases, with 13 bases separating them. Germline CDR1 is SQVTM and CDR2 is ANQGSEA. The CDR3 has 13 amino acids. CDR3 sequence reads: CSVGYVGNQPQHF. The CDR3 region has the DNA TGCAGCGTCGGATATGTGGGAAATCAGCCCCAGCATTTT.

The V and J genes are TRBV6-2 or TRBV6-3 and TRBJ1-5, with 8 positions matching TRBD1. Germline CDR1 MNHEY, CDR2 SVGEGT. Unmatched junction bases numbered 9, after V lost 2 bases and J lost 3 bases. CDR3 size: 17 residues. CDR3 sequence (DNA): TGTGCCAGCAGTTACCTGGGACAGGTGGGGGACAATCAGCCCCAGCATTTT. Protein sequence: CASSYLGQVGDNQPQHF.

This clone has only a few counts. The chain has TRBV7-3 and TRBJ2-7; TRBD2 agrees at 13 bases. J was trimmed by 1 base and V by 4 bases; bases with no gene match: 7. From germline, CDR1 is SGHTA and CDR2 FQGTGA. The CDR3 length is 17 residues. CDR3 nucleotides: TGTGCCAGCAGCTGGAGACTAGCGGGAGGAGGATCCTACGAGCAGTACTTC. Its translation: CASSWRLAGGGSYEQYF. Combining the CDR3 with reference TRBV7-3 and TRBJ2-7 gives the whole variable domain GAGVSQTPSNKVTEKGKYVELRCDPISGHTALYWYRQSLGQGPEFLIYFQGTGAADDSGLPNDRFFAVRPEGSVSTLKIQRTERGDSAVYLCASSWRLAGGGSYEQYFGPGTRLTVT.

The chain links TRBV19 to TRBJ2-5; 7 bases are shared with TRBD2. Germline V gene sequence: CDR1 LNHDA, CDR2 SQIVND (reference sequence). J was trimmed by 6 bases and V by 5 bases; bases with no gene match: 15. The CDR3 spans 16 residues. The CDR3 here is CASSRGGSVGAQTQYF. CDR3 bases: TGTGCCAGTAGTCGTGGCGGGAGCGTCGGGGCGCAGACCCAGTACTTC.

In nucleotides, the CDR3 is TGTGCCAGCAACAGGGACAGGAATCAGCCCCAGCATTTT. Its translation: CASNRDRNQPQHF. V is TRBV2 and J is TRBJ1-5, with TRBD1 matching over 8 bases. Germline V gives CDR1 SNHLY, CDR2 FYNNEI. This CDR3 contains 13 residues. The J segment lost 4 bases and the V segment lost 7 bases, leaving 3 bases of the junction unmatched.

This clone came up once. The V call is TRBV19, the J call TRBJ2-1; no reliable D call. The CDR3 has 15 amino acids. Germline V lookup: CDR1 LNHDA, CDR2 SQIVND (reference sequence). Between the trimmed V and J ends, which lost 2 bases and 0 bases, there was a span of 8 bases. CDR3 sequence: CASSIRVSSYNEQFF. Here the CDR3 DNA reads TGTGCCAGTAGTATACGAGTAAGCTCCTACAATGAGCAGTTCTTC.

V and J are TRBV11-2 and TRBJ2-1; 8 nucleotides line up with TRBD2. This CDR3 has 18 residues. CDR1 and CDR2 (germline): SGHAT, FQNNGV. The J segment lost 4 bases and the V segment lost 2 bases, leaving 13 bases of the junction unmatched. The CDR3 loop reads CASSLFRLAGTFYNEQFF. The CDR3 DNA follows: TGTGCCAGCAGCTTATTCCGATTAGCGGGAACCTTTTACAATGAGCAGTTCTTC.